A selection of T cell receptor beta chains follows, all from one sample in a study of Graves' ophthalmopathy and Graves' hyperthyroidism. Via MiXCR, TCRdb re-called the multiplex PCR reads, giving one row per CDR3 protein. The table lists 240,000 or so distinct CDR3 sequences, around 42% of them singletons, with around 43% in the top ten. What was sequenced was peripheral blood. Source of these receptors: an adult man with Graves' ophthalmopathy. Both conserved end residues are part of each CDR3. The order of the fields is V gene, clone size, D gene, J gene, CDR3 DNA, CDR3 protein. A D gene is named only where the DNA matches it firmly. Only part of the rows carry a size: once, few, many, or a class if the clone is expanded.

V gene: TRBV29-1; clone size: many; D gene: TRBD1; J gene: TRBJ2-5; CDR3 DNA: TGCAGCGTTGCGGGACAGAACCAAGAGACCCAGTACTTC; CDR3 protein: CSVAGQNQETQYF
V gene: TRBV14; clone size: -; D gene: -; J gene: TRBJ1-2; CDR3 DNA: TGTGCCAGCAGCCGAAACTCAGGGTCCGCTGGGACCTTC; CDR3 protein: CASSRNSGSAGTF
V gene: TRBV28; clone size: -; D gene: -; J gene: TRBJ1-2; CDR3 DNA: TGTGCCAGCAGTTTGAGGTCCTATGGCTACACCTTC; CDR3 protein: CASSLRSYGYTF
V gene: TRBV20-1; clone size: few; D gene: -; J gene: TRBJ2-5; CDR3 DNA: TGCAGTGCTAGGGCCGAGTGGTACCAAGAGACCCAGTACTTC; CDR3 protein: CSARAEWYQETQYF
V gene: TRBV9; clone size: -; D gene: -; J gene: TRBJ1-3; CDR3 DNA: TGCGCCAGCAGCTTGGGAAAGGGTTCTGGAAACACCATATATTTT; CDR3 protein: CASSLGKGSGNTIYF
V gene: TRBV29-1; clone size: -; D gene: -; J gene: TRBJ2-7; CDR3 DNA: TGCAGCGTGGAACCAAACTCCTACGAGCAGTACTTC; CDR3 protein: CSVEPNSYEQYF
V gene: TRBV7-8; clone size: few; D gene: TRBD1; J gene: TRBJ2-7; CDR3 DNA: TGTGCCAGCAGATCAGGGACAGTCCTTGGGTCCTACGAGCAGTACTTC; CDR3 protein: CASRSGTVLGSYEQYF
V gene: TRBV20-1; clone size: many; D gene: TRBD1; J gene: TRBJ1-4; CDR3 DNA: TGCAGTGCTAGAGAGGGGGACAGGGGTGGAAAACTGTTTTTT; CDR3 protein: CSAREGDRGGKLFF
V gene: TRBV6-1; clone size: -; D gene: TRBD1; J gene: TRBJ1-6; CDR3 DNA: TGTGCCAGCAGTCCCGGACAGGGGGTATCACCCCTCCACTTT; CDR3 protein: CASSPGQGVSPLHF
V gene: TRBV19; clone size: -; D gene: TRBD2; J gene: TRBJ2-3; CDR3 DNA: TGTGCCAGTAGTAGAGGACTAGCAGATACGCAGTATTTT; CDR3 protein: CASSRGLADTQYF
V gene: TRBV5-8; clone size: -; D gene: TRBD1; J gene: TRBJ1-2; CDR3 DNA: TGTGCCAGCAGCTTGACAGGGGATCGTAGCTACACCTTC; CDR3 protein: CASSLTGDRSYTF
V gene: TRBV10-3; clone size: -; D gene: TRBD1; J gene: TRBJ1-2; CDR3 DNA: TGTGCCAGCAGTGATGGGGACAGGGGGCTCTATGGCTACACCTTC; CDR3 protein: CASSDGDRGLYGYTF
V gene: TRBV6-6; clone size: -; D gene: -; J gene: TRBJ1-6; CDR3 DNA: TGTGCCAGCAGTTACTTTTCCAATTCACCCCTCCACTTT; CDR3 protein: CASSYFSNSPLHF
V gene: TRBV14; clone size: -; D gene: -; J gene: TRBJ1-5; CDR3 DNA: TGTGCCAGCAGCCAACTAGGGACGAATCAGCCCCAGCATTTT; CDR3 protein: CASSQLGTNQPQHF
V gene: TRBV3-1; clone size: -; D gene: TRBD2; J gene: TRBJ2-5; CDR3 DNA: TGTGCCAGCAGCCACGGGACTAGCGGGGGTGAGACCCAGTACTTC; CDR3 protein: CASSHGTSGGETQYF